This entry features one T cell receptor (beta chain) sequence. What it binds is unknown. At deep level, the assay was performed. Each PCR replicate from the sorted subsets contained 150 to 250 ng DNA, which is about 30,000 T cell genomes. Data came from immunoSEQ multiplex PCR; TCRdb stores just in-frame clones and leaves some out. The sample lists roughly 500,000 clones, about 96% occurring once. The sample is drawn from a study of shared clonotypes between healthy human individuals. The study's findings and limits: Naive CD4 clonotypes were shared across a few donors at approximately 5.3%.

Germline CDR1 is SGDLS and CDR2 is YYNGEE. Trimming took off 5 bases at V and 3 bases at J, with 18 bases between the two ends. The CDR3 is made up of 15 amino acids. V gene TRBV9 combines with J gene TRBJ2-7; no definite D call. Sequencing used naive CD4+ T cells sorted from blood. The subset was: CD45RA+ positively selected. This clonotype was obtained from a woman aged 30 to 39 in good health. The CDR3 here is CASSASEASNYEQYF. The CDR3 coding sequence is TGTGCCAGCAGTGCCTCCGAGGCTAGTAACTACGAGCAGTACTTC.